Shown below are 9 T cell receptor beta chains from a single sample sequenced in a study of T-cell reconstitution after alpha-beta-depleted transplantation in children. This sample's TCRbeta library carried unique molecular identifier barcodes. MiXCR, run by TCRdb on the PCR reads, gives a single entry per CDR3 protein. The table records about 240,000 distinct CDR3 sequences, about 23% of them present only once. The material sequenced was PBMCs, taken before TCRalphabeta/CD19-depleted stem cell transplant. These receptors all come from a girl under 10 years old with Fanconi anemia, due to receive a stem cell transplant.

CDR3 sequence reads: CSATKTGVWGELFF. As DNA, the CDR3 is TGCAGTGCTACCAAGACAGGGGTCTGGGGGGAGCTGTTTTTT. The gene calls are TRBV20-1 and TRBJ2-2; 8 bases are a match to TRBD1. Losses at the gene ends were 4 bases for V and 8 bases for J; bases not matched to a gene: 9. The germline gives CDR1 DFQATT, CDR2 SNEGSKA (reference sequence). CDR3 length: 14 residues.

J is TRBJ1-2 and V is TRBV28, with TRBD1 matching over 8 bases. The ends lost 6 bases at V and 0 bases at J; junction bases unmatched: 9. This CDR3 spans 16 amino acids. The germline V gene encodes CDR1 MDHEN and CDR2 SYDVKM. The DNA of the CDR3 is TGTGCCAGCAGAGGACAGGGTTCAGCCCCTAACTATGGCTACACCTTC. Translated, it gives CASRGQGSAPNYGYTF.

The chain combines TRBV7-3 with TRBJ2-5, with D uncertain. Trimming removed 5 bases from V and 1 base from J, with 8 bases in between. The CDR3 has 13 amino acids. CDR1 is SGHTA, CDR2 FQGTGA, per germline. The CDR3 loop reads CASSPTLQETQYF. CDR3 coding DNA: TGTGCCAGCAGCCCTACACTCCAAGAGACCCAGTACTTC. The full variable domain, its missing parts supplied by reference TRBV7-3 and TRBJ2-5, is GAGVSQTPSNKVTEKGKYVELRCDPISGHTALYWYRQSLGQGPEFLIYFQGTGAADDSGLPNDRFFAVRPEGSVSTLKIQRTERGDSAVYLCASSPTLQETQYFGPGTRLLVL.

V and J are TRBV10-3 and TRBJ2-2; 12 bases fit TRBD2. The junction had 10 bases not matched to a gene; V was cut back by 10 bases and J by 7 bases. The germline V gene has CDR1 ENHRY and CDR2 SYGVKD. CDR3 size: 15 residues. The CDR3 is CATTSSGGAGGELFF. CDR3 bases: TGTGCCACAACATCTAGCGGGGGGGCCGGCGGGGAGCTGTTTTTT.

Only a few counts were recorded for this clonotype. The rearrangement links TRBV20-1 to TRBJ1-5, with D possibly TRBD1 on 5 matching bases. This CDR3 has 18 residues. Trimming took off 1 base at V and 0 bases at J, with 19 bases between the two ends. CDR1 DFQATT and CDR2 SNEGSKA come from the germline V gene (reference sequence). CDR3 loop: CSARGRAWGLYSNQPQHF. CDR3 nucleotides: TGCAGTGCTAGAGGGCGTGCGTGGGGGTTGTATAGCAATCAGCCCCAGCATTTT.

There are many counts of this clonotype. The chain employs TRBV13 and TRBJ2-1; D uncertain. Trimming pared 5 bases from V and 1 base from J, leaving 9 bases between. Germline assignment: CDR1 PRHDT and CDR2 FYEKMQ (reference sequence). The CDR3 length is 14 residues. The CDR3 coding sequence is TGTGCCAGCAGCCCTGGACGATCCTACAATGAGCAGTTCTTC. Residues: CASSPGRSYNEQFF.

DNA of the CDR3: TGTGCCAGCAGCGTCGACGGGAGTGGCACAGATACGCAGTATTTT. The encoded protein is CASSVDGSGTDTQYF. The gene calls are TRBV9 and TRBJ2-3; D possibly corresponds to TRBD2 (6 bases). V was shortened by 2 bases and J by 1 base, with 11 bases between the two germline ends. CDR1 is SGDLS, CDR2 YYNGEE, per germline. This CDR3 has 15 amino acids.

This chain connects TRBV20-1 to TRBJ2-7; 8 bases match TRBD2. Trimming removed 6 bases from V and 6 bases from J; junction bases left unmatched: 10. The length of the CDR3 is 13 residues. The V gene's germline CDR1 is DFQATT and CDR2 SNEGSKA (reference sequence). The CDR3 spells CSAATGLVIEQYF. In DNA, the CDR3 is TGCAGTGCCGCGACGGGACTAGTAATCGAGCAGTACTTC.

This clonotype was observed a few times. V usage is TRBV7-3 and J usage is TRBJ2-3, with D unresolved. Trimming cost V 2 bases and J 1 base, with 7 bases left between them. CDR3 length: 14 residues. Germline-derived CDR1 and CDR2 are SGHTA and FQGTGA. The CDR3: CASSLGLGTDTQYF. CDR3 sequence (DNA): TGTGCCAGCAGCTTAGGCTTGGGCACAGATACGCAGTATTTT.